The 6 T cell receptor beta chains in this list originate from one sample, sequenced in a study of blood T cell repertoires in COVID-19. TCRdb keeps only in-frame clones here, not all; method: immunoSEQ multiplex PCR. Seen here are around 320,000 clones, approximately 90% observed once, and the top ten hold around 2.1%. The sequenced sample consisted of peripheral blood. These receptors all stem from a young man with active or convalescent COVID-19.

CDR3 coding DNA: TGTGCCAGCAGTCCACGACAGGGAGCTAACTATGGCTACACCTTC. This codes for CASSPRQGANYGYTF. The chain is built from TRBV2 and TRBJ1-2; 7 nucleotides agree with TRBD1. The V segment lost 5 bases and the J segment 0 bases; nucleotides outside the gene matches: 6. The CDR3 is 15 amino acids. Germline V gene sequence: CDR1 SNHLY, CDR2 FYNNEI.

V gene TRBV5-4 combines with J gene TRBJ2-1; TRBD1 aligns across 10 bases. CDR1 is SGHNT, CDR2 YYREEE, per germline (reference sequence). The CDR3 is 15 residues long. J lost 4 bases, V lost 5 bases, and 6 bases had no gene match. CDR3 region: CASRPTGGSYNEQFF. As DNA, the CDR3 is TGTGCCAGCAGGCCGACAGGGGGCTCATACAATGAGCAGTTCTTC.

This chain joins TRBV4-3 and TRBJ1-1; 10 positions match TRBD1. This CDR3 contains 16 residues. Germline V gene data show CDR1 as LGHNA and CDR2 as YSLEER. Trimming removed 1 base from V and 1 base from J; junction bases left unmatched: 3. CDR3 in DNA: TGCGCCAGCAGCCAAGGACAGGGGGCGTGGAACACTGAAGCTTTCTTT. Translating gives CASSQGQGAWNTEAFF.

The rearrangement joins TRBV5-6 to TRBJ1-2; D is ambiguous. Trimming left V 0 bases short and J 4 bases short, with 7 bases between. Germline V gene lookup returns CDR1 SGHDT and CDR2 YYEEEE. The CDR3 contains 13 residues. The CDR3 region is CASSLVRSYGYTF. Here the CDR3 DNA reads TGTGCCAGCAGCTTGGTACGGTCCTATGGCTACACCTTC.

The rearrangement uses TRBV27 and TRBJ1-6; no definite D call. From germline, CDR1 is MNHEY and CDR2 SMNVEV (reference sequence). Between the trimmed V and J ends, which lost 2 bases and 11 bases, there was a span of 10 bases. There are 13 residues in the CDR3. The CDR3 DNA reads as TGTGCCAGCAGTTTACCATCAGTGACACCCCTCCACTTT. As protein: CASSLPSVTPLHF.

The rearrangement uses TRBV29-1 and TRBJ2-3, with TRBD2 as a possible D gene (6 bases). V lost 5 bases and J lost 4, with 13 bases in between. Looked up from germline, CDR1 is SQVTM and CDR2 is ANQGSEA. CDR3 length: 13 residues. The CDR3 sequence: CSVSGRMADTQYF. CDR3 coding DNA: TGCAGCGTTTCAGGGAGGATGGCAGATACGCAGTATTTT.